This TCR beta chain came from a study of OX40 agonist ivuxolimab in advanced cancers. Study as a whole: People in dose escalation had one of these cancers: hepatocellular carcinoma, melanoma, renal cell or head and neck cancer. General study results and limits: Not determined was the antigen specificity of the expanded peripheral T cells. In the 0.1-3.0 mg/kg groups, partial responders showed among the lowest expansion.

The method was immunoSEQ multiplex PCR; TCRdb's version includes in-frame clones alone and lacks a portion of them. Of over 85,000 clones in the sample, about 90% were seen once. Details on this clone: Its antigen remains unknown.

Trimming stripped 0 bases from V and 1 base from J, with 10 bases between. This CDR3 spans 16 amino acids. The germline CDR1 and CDR2 sequences are MGHRA and YSYEKL. The chain is built from TRBV4-1 and TRBJ2-1; no reliable D call. The specimen was CD4+ or CD8+ T cells sorted from blood, collected in a trial of the OX40 agonist ivuxolimab. The TCR was taken from an adult with an advanced solid tumor such as melanoma, head and neck, liver or kidney cancer. The CDR3 protein is CASSQDPAVSYNEQFF. The DNA of the CDR3 is TGCGCCAGCAGCCAAGATCCGGCAGTTTCCTACAATGAGCAGTTCTTC.